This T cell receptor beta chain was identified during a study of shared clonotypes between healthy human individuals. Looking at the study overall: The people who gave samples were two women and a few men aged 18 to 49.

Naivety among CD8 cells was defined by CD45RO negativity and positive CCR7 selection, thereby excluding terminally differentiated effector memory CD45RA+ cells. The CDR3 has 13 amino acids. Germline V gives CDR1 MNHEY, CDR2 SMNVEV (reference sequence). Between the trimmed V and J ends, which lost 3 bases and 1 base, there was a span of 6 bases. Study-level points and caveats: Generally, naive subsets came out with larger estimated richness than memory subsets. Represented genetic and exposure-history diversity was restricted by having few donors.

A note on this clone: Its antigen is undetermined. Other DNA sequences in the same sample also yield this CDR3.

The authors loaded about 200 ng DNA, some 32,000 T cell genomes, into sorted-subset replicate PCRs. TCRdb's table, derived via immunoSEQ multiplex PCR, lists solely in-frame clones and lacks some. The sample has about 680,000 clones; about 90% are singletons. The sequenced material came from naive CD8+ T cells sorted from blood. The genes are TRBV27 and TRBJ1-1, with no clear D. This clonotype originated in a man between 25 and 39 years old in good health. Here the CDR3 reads CASSFPGNTEAFF. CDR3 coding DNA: TGTGCCAGCAGTTTCCCAGGGAACACTGAAGCTTTCTTT.